These 29 T cell receptor beta chains originate from one sample sequenced in a study of human T cells and chemical hapten exposure. Described time point: pre-sensitization, week 0. Treatment defined: therapeutic diphenylcyclopropenone sensitization with weekly scalp DPC. One entry per CDR3 protein, called by TCRdb with MiXCR from the RACE reads. This sample has under 300,000 distinct CDR3 sequences, with 7.5% to 10% found just once. The source was whole blood, collected in connection with sensitization to the hapten diphenylcyclopropenone (DPC). These receptors were taken from a woman aged 35 to 49 with alopecia areata. Some clones in this sample may be carry-over from other donors' samples.

V gene TRBV24-1 combines with J gene TRBJ2-2; no clear D. V gave up 8 bases and J gave up 1 base, with 10 bases separating them. The CDR3 runs to 14 residues. Germline CDR1 reads KGHDR; CDR2 reads SFDVKD. DNA of the CDR3: TGTGCCACCACCCATTCGGTGAACACCGGGGAGCTGTTTTTT. This gives the protein CATTHSVNTGELFF.

This clonotype occurred a few times. The chain couples TRBV20-1 to TRBJ2-3, with 9 bases matching TRBD2. Per the germline V gene, CDR1 is DFQATT and CDR2 is SNEGSKA (reference sequence). The ends lost 3 bases at V and 6 bases at J; junction bases unmatched: 10. The CDR3 is made up of 15 amino acids. The CDR3 sequence is CSASRLAGNFDTQYF. CDR3 bases: TGCAGTGCTAGTAGGCTAGCGGGAAATTTCGATACGCAGTATTTT.

In its sample, this clonotype was seen a few times. This sequence joins TRBV29-1 and TRBJ2-7; perhaps D is TRBD1 or TRBD2 (5 bases each). Between the trimmed V and J ends, which lost 3 bases and 6 bases, there was a span of 12 bases. This CDR3 has 12 residues. The V gene's germline CDR1 is SQVTM and CDR2 ANQGSEA. CDR3 residues: CSVEIRDGEQYF. The CDR3 DNA reads as TGCAGCGTTGAGATCAGGGACGGCGAGCAGTACTTC.

This clonotype appeared a few times. Possible read error: a much larger clone is one base away. The gene calls are TRBV28 and TRBJ1-5; no firm D call. Trimming shortened V by 11 bases and J by 0 bases, and 8 bases separated the two germline ends. The CDR3 has 12 residues. Looked up from germline, CDR1 is MDHEN and CDR2 is SYDVKM. This chain's CDR3 is CASGDSNQPQHF. DNA of the CDR3: TGTGCCTCGGGAGATAGCAATCAGCCCCAGCATTTT.

This clonotype has a handful of counts. This chain links TRBV20-1 with TRBJ2-7; the match to TRBD2 covers 14 bases. Germline values: CDR1 DFQATT, CDR2 SNEGSKA (reference sequence). The CDR3 consists of 17 residues. Losses at the gene ends were 0 bases for V and 6 bases for J; bases not matched to a gene: 10. As DNA, the CDR3 is TGCAGTGCTAGAGATCTCGGGACTAGCGGGAGTCGTTCCGAGCAGTACTTC. This sequence encodes CSARDLGTSGSRSEQYF.

The table lists this clonotype with a few counts. The J gene is TRBJ2-7, the V gene TRBV6-5; 7 nucleotides match TRBD1. Germline CDR1 is MNHEY and CDR2 is SVGAGI. CDR3 length: 14 residues. The ends lost 8 bases at V and 2 bases at J; junction bases unmatched: 9. As DNA, the CDR3 is TGTGCCAGCGCCTTGACAGGGACGCCCTACGAGCAGTACTTC. Translation: CASALTGTPYEQYF.

The V and J genes are TRBV20-1 and TRBJ2-1; TRBD2 might be the D (5 bases). Trimming left V 4 bases short and J 8 bases short, with 24 bases between. The germline gives CDR1 DFQATT, CDR2 SNEGSKA (reference sequence). This CDR3 region has 16 residues. The CDR3 coding sequence is TGCAGTGCTAACCCCGGCCGGGGTGCGTTGGACTATGAGCAGTTCTTC. Protein product: CSANPGRGALDYEQFF.

There are many counts of this clonotype. V gene TRBV6-2 or TRBV6-3 combines with J gene TRBJ1-5; 8 bases are shared with TRBD1. V lost 4 bases to trimming and J lost 5 bases; unmatched junction nucleotides: 4. Per germline, CDR1 MNHEY and CDR2 SVGEGT. The CDR3 covers 14 residues. The CDR3 is CASSWDRIYQPQHF. The CDR3 nucleotides read TGTGCCAGCAGTTGGGACAGGATCTATCAGCCCCAGCATTTT.

This clonotype was picked up a small number of times. The chain links TRBV6-6 to TRBJ2-6, with no clear D. Per the germline V gene, CDR1 is MNHNY and CDR2 is SVGAGI (reference sequence). The CDR3 totals 15 residues. Between the trimmed V and J ends, which lost 2 bases and 0 bases, there was a span of 5 bases. For the CDR3, the DNA is TGTGCCAGCAGTTACGATTTCTCTGGGGCCAACGTCCTGACTTTC. It translates to CASSYDFSGANVLTF.

The V and J genes are TRBV4-1 and TRBJ2-1; 10 nucleotides agree with TRBD2. Germline assignment: CDR1 MGHRA and CDR2 YSYEKL. V was pared by 1 base and J by 10 bases, with 10 bases of the junction left unmatched. The CDR3 has 16 residues. The CDR3 DNA is TGCGCCAGCAGCCAAGGCTATAGCGGGAGGAGGCAGGAGCAGTTCTTC. Residues: CASSQGYSGRRQEQFF.

This clonotype appeared a few times. The chain couples TRBV2 to TRBJ2-6, with 11 nucleotides matching TRBD1. V trimming: 6 bases; J trimming: 0 bases; junction bases outside the gene matches: 4. The CDR3 is made up of 17 amino acids. Germline V gene sequence: CDR1 SNHLY, CDR2 FYNNEI. CDR3 nucleotides: TGTGCCAGCAGCCGGGACAGGGGGTTCTCTGGGGCCAACGTCCTGACTTTC. This sequence encodes CASSRDRGFSGANVLTF.

The rearrangement joins TRBV6-5 to TRBJ1-3; tentative D call: TRBD1 (5 bases). The CDR3 extends over 14 amino acids. Germline V gives CDR1 MNHEY, CDR2 SVGAGI. V dropped 6 bases and J dropped 4 bases, with 13 bases sitting between them. The CDR3, as DNA: TGTGCCAGCAGGGGAGGGACGGAAGGAAACACCATATATTTT. Its protein is CASRGGTEGNTIYF.

This clonotype came up a few times. The chain uses TRBV10-3 and TRBJ1-5; 7 nucleotides align to TRBD1. From germline, CDR1 is ENHRY and CDR2 SYGVKD. The CDR3 consists of 17 residues. The V segment lost 2 bases and the J segment 4 bases; nucleotides outside the gene matches: 11. In nucleotides, the CDR3 is TGTGCCATCAGTGAGACCTCCACAGGGGCCATAAATCAGCCCCAGCATTTT. Residues: CAISETSTGAINQPQHF.

J is TRBJ1-5 and V is TRBV6-2 or TRBV6-3; D is unresolved. Trimming removed 6 bases from V and 0 bases from J, with 18 bases in between. The germline V gene encodes CDR1 MNHEY and CDR2 SVGEGT. The CDR3 runs to 17 residues. CDR3 nucleotide sequence: TGTGCCAGCAGCCGCACCCCCGCAAGGGCTAGCAATCAGCCCCAGCATTTT. Its protein is CASSRTPARASNQPQHF.

As DNA, the CDR3 is TGTGCCACTCAAGCGGGACCTTACAATGAGCAGTTCTTC. Translation: CATQAGPYNEQFF. The chain uses TRBV4-2 and TRBJ2-1; 7 bases align to TRBD2. Germline V gene lookup returns CDR1 LGHNA and CDR2 YNFKEQ. The CDR3 has 13 amino acids. V shed 10 bases and J 4 bases; nucleotides not matched to a gene: 7.

This clonotype was counted only a few times. The chain uses TRBV24-1 and TRBJ2-7; a possible D gene is TRBD1 (5 bases). This CDR3 has 13 residues. CDR1 and CDR2 from the germline V gene are KGHDR and SFDVKD. Trimming left V 6 bases short and J 0 bases short, with 8 bases between. The CDR3 bases are TGTGCCACCAGTCTAACAGGCTCCTACGAGCAGTACTTC. It codes for CATSLTGSYEQYF.

In this sample, this clonotype turned up a few times. V usage is TRBV27 and J usage is TRBJ1-6; D remains unclear. In germline, CDR1 is MNHEY, CDR2 SMNVEV (reference sequence). The V gene lost 3 bases and the J gene lost 6 bases, with 18 bases spanning the gap. The CDR3 has 17 residues. CDR3 loop: CASSLTPGSRSNSPLHF. The CDR3 DNA is TGTGCCAGCAGTTTGACCCCGGGCAGTCGAAGTAATTCACCCCTCCACTTT.

This chain joins TRBV6-2 or TRBV6-3 and TRBJ1-5; the match to TRBD1 covers 8 bases. The V segment lost 4 bases and the J segment 4 bases; nucleotides outside the gene matches: 9. CDR1 is MNHEY, CDR2 SVGEGT, per germline. The CDR3 extends over 16 amino acids. The CDR3 here is CASSLRDRGWNQPQHF. The CDR3 DNA reads TGTGCCAGCAGTTTACGAGACAGGGGTTGGAATCAGCCCCAGCATTTT.

About this clonotype itself: Compared with germline, one end of the junction differs, possibly owing to a read error. The chain uses TRBV12-3 or TRBV12-4 and TRBJ2-1; D may be TRBD1 (6 bases). The CDR3 covers 13 residues. CDR3: CASSFLQGSTMVF. The DNA of the CDR3 is TGTGCCAGCAGTTTTTTACAGGGCAGCACTATGGTCTTC.

The gene calls are TRBV5-1 and TRBJ2-1; D uncertain. The germline V gene encodes CDR1 SGHRS and CDR2 YFSETQ. Trimming stripped 0 bases from V and 6 bases from J, with 13 bases between. This CDR3 region has 15 residues. The chain's CDR3 is CASSLGGSVGNEQFF. CDR3 nucleotides: TGCGCCAGCAGCTTGGGCGGCTCGGTAGGCAATGAGCAGTTCTTC.

The genes are TRBV28 and TRBJ2-5; D perhaps matches TRBD2 (6 bases). This CDR3 is built from 11 residues. V lost 3 bases and J lost 10, with 9 bases in between. Germline CDR1 reads MDHEN; CDR2 reads SYDVKM. In DNA form, the CDR3 reads TGTGCCAGCAGTTTTGGGAGGAACCAGTACTTC. Amino acid sequence: CASSFGRNQYF.

The table lists this clonotype with a few counts. This rearrangement joins TRBV7-2 to TRBJ2-1, with D perhaps matching TRBD2 (5 bases). Looked up from germline, CDR1 is SGHTA and CDR2 is FQGNSA. V was pared by 6 bases and J by 7 bases, with 22 bases between. The CDR3 has 16 residues. CDR3 nucleotides: TGTGCCAGCAGGTTAAAGGACTTAAACATAGGAAATGAGCAGTTCTTC. Protein product: CASRLKDLNIGNEQFF.

On this clonotype itself: This could be a read error, since a much larger clone is one nucleotide away. The rearrangement uses TRBV7-9 and TRBJ2-1; no firm D call. The CDR3 is made up of 13 amino acids. Trimming pared 6 bases from V and 2 bases from J, leaving 8 bases between. CDR1 is SEHNR, CDR2 FQNEAQ, per germline (reference sequence). CDR3 protein: CASRKSTYNEQFF. Here the CDR3 DNA reads TGTGCCAGCAGGAAGAGTACCTACAATGAGCAGTTCTTC.

This clonotype was seen at least ten times. This chain uses TRBV9 with TRBJ2-1, with D perhaps matching TRBD2 (5 bases). Trimming stripped 3 bases from V and 0 bases from J, with 7 bases between. The CDR3 runs 14 residues. Germline V gives CDR1 SGDLS, CDR2 YYNGEE. The CDR3 reads CASSGGSSYNEQFF. The CDR3 nucleotides read TGTGCCAGCAGCGGTGGGAGCTCCTACAATGAGCAGTTCTTC.

This clonotype was counted at least ten times. This rearrangement joins TRBV3-1 to TRBJ2-7; 7 nucleotides match TRBD1. The CDR3 covers 12 residues. Looked up from germline, CDR1 is LGHDT and CDR2 is YNNKEL (reference sequence). V dropped 7 bases and J dropped 4; count of bases not matched to a gene: 4. CDR3: CASTSTGYEQYF. DNA of the CDR3: TGTGCCAGCACCTCGACAGGGTACGAGCAGTACTTC.

Many counts were recorded for this clonotype. The chain links TRBV12-3 or TRBV12-4 to TRBJ2-1, with 11 bases aligning to TRBD2. This CDR3 region has 17 residues. V lost 0 bases, J lost 4 bases, and 5 bases stayed unmatched. This CDR3 reads CASSLAWTSGPYNEQFF. The CDR3 coding sequence is TGTGCCAGCAGTTTAGCTTGGACTAGCGGGCCTTACAATGAGCAGTTCTTC.

This clonotype was seen a few times. The genes are TRBV29-1 and TRBJ2-1; a possible D gene is TRBD1 (6 bases). Trimming stripped 6 bases from V and 2 bases from J, with 20 bases between. Germline CDR1 SQVTM, CDR2 ANQGSEA. This CDR3 spans 16 amino acids. The CDR3 nucleotides read TGCAGCGTAACCTCCGAGGGGGAAGGGGCCTACAATGAGCAGTTCTTC. Protein: CSVTSEGEGAYNEQFF.

This clonotype was detected only a few times. This chain links TRBV29-1 with TRBJ1-1, with D perhaps matching TRBD1 (5 bases). This CDR3 has 12 residues. Germline V gene lookup returns CDR1 SQVTM and CDR2 ANQGSEA. V lost 3 bases, J lost 4 bases, and 9 bases lay in between. CDR3 in amino acids: CSVEGTGTEAFF. The CDR3, as DNA: TGCAGCGTTGAGGGGACGGGCACTGAAGCTTTCTTT.

In its sample, this clonotype was seen many times. The genes are TRBV12-3 or TRBV12-4 and TRBJ2-6; TRBD1 aligns across 8 bases. V lost 7 bases and J lost 0; bases outside the gene matches: 8. The CDR3 length is 17 residues. The CDR3 DNA is TGTGCCAGCACCCCCCGGACAGGGCCCTCTGGGGCCAACGTCCTGACTTTC. This gives the protein CASTPRTGPSGANVLTF.